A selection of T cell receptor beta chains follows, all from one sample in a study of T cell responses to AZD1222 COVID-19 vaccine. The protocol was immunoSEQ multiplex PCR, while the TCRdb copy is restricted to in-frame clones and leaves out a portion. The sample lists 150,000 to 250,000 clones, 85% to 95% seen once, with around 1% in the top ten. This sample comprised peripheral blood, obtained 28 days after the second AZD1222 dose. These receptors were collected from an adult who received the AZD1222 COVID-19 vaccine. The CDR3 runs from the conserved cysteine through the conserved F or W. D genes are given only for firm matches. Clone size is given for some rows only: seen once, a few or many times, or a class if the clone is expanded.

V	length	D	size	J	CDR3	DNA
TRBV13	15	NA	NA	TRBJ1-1	CASSLGGGRGAEAFF	TGTGCCAGCAGCCTAGGCGGGGGGCGAGGGGCTGAAGCTTTCTTT
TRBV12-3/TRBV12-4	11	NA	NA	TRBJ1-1	CASYSRAEAFF	TGTGCCAGCTATTCTAGGGCTGAAGCTTTCTTT
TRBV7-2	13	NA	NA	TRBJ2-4	CASSLGQANIQYF	TGTGCCAGCAGCCTGGGACAAGCCAACATTCAGTACTTC
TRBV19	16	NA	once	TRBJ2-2	CASSPRGVYGTGELFF	TGTGCCAGTAGCCCTAGGGGGGTATACGGGACCGGGGAGCTGTTTTTT
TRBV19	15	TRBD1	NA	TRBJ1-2	CASSLPGQGLGGYTF	TGTGCCAGTAGTTTACCGGGACAGGGGCTCGGAGGCTACACCTTC
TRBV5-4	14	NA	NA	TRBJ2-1	CASSFPGERGEQFF	TGTGCCAGCAGCTTCCCGGGGGAGAGGGGTGAGCAGTTCTTC
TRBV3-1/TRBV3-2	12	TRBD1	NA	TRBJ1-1	CASSLTGSQAFF	TGTGCCAGCAGCCTGACAGGGAGCCAAGCTTTCTTT
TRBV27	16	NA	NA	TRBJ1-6	CASSSRLSSYNSPLHF	TGTGCCAGCAGTTCCCGTCTGAGCTCCTATAATTCACCCCTCCACTTT
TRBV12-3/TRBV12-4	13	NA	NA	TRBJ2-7	CASSPLSPQEQYF	TGTGCCAGCAGTCCCTTATCCCCCCAGGAGCAGTACTTC
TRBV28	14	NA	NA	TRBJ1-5	CASSPVSSNQPQHF	TGTGCCAGCAGCCCGGTATCAAGCAATCAGCCCCAGCATTTT
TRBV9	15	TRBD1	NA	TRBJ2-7	CASSERGQGPYEQYF	TGTGCCAGCAGCGAGAGGGGACAGGGGCCTTACGAGCAGTACTTC
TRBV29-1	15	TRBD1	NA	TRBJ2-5	CSTVGHRGQQETQYF	TGCAGCACGGTGGGTCACAGGGGGCAACAAGAGACCCAGTACTTC
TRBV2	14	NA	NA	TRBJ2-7	CASSEYRPEVEQYF	TGTGCCAGCAGTGAATACCGGCCGGAGGTCGAGCAGTACTTC
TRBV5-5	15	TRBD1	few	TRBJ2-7	CASSLGVTGDYEQYF	TGTGCCAGCAGCTTGGGTGTGACAGGGGACTACGAGCAGTACTTC
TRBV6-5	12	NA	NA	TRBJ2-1	CASQTAYNEQFF	TGTGCCAGCCAAACAGCCTACAATGAGCAGTTCTTC
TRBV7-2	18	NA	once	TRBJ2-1	CASSLPGLGGEGGGEQFF	TGTGCCAGCAGCTTACCGGGGCTCGGGGGCGAGGGTGGAGGAGAGCAGTTCTTC
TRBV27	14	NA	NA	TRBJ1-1	CASSYTDRGTEAFF	TGTGCCAGCAGTTACACAGACCGCGGCACTGAAGCTTTCTTT
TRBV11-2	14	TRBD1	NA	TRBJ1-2	CARRQGRRSRGYTF	TGTGCCAGAAGACAGGGCAGACGCTCGCGGGGCTACACCTTC
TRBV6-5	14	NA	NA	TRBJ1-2	CASSYSEGNYGYTF	TGTGCCAGCAGTTACTCGGAGGGGAACTATGGCTACACCTTC
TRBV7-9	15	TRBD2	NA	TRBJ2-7	CASSLVRGGNYEQYF	TGTGCCAGCAGCTTAGTTCGCGGGGGGAACTACGAGCAGTACTTC
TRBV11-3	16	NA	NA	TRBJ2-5	CASSPGVGDKGETQYF	TGTGCCAGCAGCCCTGGGGTGGGGGACAAAGGGGAGACCCAGTACTTC
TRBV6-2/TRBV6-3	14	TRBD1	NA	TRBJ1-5	CASSRDSSNQPQHF	TGTGCCAGCAGCCGGGACAGTAGCAATCAGCCCCAGCATTTT
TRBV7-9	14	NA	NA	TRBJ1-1	CASSSLEGNTEAFF	TGTGCCAGCAGCTCTCTTGAGGGGAACACTGAAGCTTTCTTT
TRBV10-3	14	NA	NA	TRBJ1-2	CAIGTETESYGYTF	TGTGCCATCGGTACAGAGACCGAGAGCTATGGCTACACCTTC
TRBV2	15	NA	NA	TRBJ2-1	CASNYYRARGNEQFF	TGTGCCAGCAATTATTACCGGGCCAGAGGGAACGAGCAGTTCTTC
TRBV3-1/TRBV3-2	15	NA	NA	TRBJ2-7	CASSQYSQEHYEQYF	TGTGCCAGCAGCCAATACTCACAGGAACACTACGAGCAGTACTTC
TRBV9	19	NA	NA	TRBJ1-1	CASSVLHSPGATMNTEAFF	TGTGCCAGCAGCGTCCTACATTCCCCGGGGGCGACCATGAACACTGAAGCTTTCTTT
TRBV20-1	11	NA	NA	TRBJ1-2	CSATGPEGYTF	TGCAGTGCTACCGGCCCGGAGGGCTACACCTTC
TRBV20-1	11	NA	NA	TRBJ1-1	CSARDNTEAFF	TGCAGTGCTAGAGATAACACTGAAGCTTTCTTT
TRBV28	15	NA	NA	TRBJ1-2	CASSSEAGGTYGYTF	TGTGCCAGCAGTTCAGAAGCCGGAGGGACCTATGGCTACACCTTC
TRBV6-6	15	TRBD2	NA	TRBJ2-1	CASSPTSGGVNEQFF	TGTGCCAGCAGTCCGACTAGCGGGGGGGTCAATGAGCAGTTCTTC
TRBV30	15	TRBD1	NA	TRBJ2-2	CAWSPDRGRTGELFF	TGTGCCTGGAGCCCTGACAGGGGGCGAACCGGGGAGCTGTTTTTT
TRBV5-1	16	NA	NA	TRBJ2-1	CASSLGPQSSYNEQFF	TGCGCCAGCAGCTTGGGGCCCCAAAGCTCCTACAATGAGCAGTTCTTC
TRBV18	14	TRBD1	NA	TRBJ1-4	CASSPPERGRKLFF	TGTGCCAGCTCACCACCGGAAAGGGGGCGCAAACTGTTTTTT
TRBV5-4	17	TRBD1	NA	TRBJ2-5	CASSLASFNRGRKTQYF	TGTGCCAGCAGCTTAGCTTCCTTTAACAGGGGGCGGAAGACCCAGTACTTC
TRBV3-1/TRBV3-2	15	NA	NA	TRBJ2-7	CASSQAGRPPYEQYF	TGTGCCAGCAGCCAAGCTGGACGGCCCCCCTACGAGCAGTACTTC
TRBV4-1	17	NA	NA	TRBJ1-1	CASSQVPGVRRRTEAFF	TGCGCCAGCAGCCAAGTACCCGGGGTCAGGAGACGCACTGAAGCTTTCTTT
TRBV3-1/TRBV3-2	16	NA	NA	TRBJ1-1	CASSRFPREMGTEAFF	TGTGCCAGCAGCCGGTTCCCCAGGGAGATGGGGACTGAAGCTTTCTTT
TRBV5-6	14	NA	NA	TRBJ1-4	CASSFGTENEKLFF	TGTGCCAGCAGCTTCGGGACGGAGAATGAAAAACTGTTTTTT
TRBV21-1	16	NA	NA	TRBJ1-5	CASSKASPGENQPQHF	TGTGCCAGCAGCAAAGCCAGTCCAGGGGAGAACCAGCCCCAGCATTTT
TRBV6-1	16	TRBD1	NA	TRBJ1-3	CASSVNRGTSGNTIYF	TGTGCCAGCAGTGTAAACAGGGGTACATCTGGAAACACCATATATTTT
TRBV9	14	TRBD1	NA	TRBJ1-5	CASSPGTVHQPQHF	TGTGCCAGCAGCCCTGGGACAGTACATCAGCCCCAGCATTTT
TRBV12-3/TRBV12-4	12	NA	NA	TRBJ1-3	CASRRSGNTIYF	TGTGCCAGCAGGCGCTCTGGAAACACCATATATTTT
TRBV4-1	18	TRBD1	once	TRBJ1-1	CASSTQDRTRLAGTEAFF	TGCGCCAGCAGCACCCAGGACAGGACTCGCCTGGCTGGGACTGAAGCTTTCTTT
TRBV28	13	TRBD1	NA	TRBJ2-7	CASRGQGTYEQYF	TGTGCCAGCAGAGGACAGGGAACCTACGAGCAGTACTTC
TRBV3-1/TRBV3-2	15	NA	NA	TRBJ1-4	CASSAGRTENEKLFF	TGTGCCAGCAGCGCAGGCCGGACAGAGAATGAAAAACTGTTTTTT